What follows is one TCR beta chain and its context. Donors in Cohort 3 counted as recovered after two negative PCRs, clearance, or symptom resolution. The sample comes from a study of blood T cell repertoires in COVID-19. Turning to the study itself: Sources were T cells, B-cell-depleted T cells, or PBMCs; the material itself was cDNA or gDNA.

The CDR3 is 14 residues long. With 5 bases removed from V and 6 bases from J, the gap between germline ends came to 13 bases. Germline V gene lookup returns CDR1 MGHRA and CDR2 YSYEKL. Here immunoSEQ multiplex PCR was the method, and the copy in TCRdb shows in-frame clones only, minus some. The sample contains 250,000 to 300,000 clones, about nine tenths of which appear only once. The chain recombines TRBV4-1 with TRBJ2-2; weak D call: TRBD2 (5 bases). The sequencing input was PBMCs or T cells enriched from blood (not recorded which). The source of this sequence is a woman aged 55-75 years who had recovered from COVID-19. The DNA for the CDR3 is TGCGCCAGCAGCTTAGGCGGGTTCGCCGGGGAGCTGTTTTTT. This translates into CASSLGGFAGELFF.